This T cell receptor beta chain appears in the sequencing data of a study of cytomegalovirus exposure and HLA in healthy donors. General study results and limits: Cytomegalovirus status was reportedly diagnosed by the classifier with high specificity and sensitivity. The authors listed 180 or so TCR beta chains as cytomegalovirus-associated. It was confirmed in vitro that three of the CMV-associated chains were specific for CMV antigens.

CDR1 SGHRS and CDR2 YFSETQ come from the germline V gene. Trimming stripped 0 bases from V and 5 bases from J, with 8 bases between. This CDR3 comprises 13 residues. This clone was seen only a few times. Its target is unknown. Sequencing was performed with immunoSEQ multiplex PCR; in TCRdb, only in-frame clones are kept and a portion is missing. The profile shows 150,000 or so clones, 89% of them singletons. Sequences were obtained from PBMCs. The chain combines TRBV5-1 with TRBJ1-2; D is unresolved. The TCR originated in a woman aged 18-29 years in good health and CMV-seropositive. CDR3 residues: CASSLEEDYGYTF. The DNA for the CDR3 is TGCGCCAGCAGCTTGGAGGAGGATTATGGCTACACCTTC.